Listed here is a single TCR beta chain. The antigen is not known. Using immunoSEQ multiplex PCR, the repertoire was profiled, and TCRdb retains in-frame clones only, with some absent. The data show approximately 110,000 clones, with 89% seen just once and 3.5% to 5% held by the top ten. CDR3 size: 14 residues. Germline V gives CDR1 MDHEN, CDR2 SYDVKM. V shed 4 bases, J shed 4 bases, and the junction held 2 bases outside the gene matches. This sample is part of a study of T cell responses to AZD1222 COVID-19 vaccine. The study's findings and limits: Among spike-specific TCRs, nearly half reportedly target unmutated variant regions. Clonal diversity was possibly underestimated, and the donors were mostly white British, with more females. Repertoire collection took place solely once the T cell response had peaked.

The sequence came from an adult in good health. The source material was peripheral blood, sampled on day 0 of AZD1222 vaccination. This chain joins TRBV28 and TRBJ1-3; 9 bases line up with TRBD1. The CDR3 bases are TGTGCCAGCAGTTCCGGGACAGGGGGAAACACCATATATTTT. Encoded protein: CASSSGTGGNTIYF.